This entry is about one TCR beta chain. The data are from a study of blood T cell repertoires in COVID-19. This CDR3 comprises 20 residues. Germline V gene sequence: CDR1 KGHDR, CDR2 SFDVKD. V gave up 5 bases and J gave up 3 bases; unmatched junction bases: 14. Per the original methods: The authors estimated nucleated cell counts from reference gene primer amplification. This table comes from immunoSEQ multiplex PCR, and its TCRdb copy is limited to in-frame clones, with some not included. Clonal size and the V and J genes are those of that table, whereas D and trimming came from the DNA. Among about 130,000 clones, roughly 90% were seen once, and the ten largest hold roughly 3.7%.

Source material: peripheral blood. This receptor was identified in a man in his forties or fifties with active COVID-19. The rearrangement uses TRBV24-1 and TRBJ2-1; 14 positions match TRBD2. The CDR3 loop is CATSAYQTSGRGYVYNEQFF. The CDR3 nucleotides are TGTGCCACCAGTGCCTATCAGACTAGCGGGAGGGGGTATGTCTACAATGAGCAGTTCTTC.